This T cell receptor beta chain was recovered during a study of blood T cell repertoires in COVID-19 (dated by TCRdb to 2020 to 2021). General notes on the study: Collaborator samples came from the United States, Italy and Spain and covered acute and convalescent phases of COVID-19. A de-identified subject ID, COVID-19 status, age in years and sex were almost always included in the sample metadata. The dataset comprised deeply sampled blood TCRbeta repertoires from subjects exposed to, actively infected with, or recovered from COVID-19. The material from the prospective study consisted of cDNA or gDNA derived from T cells, B-cell-depleted T cells, or PBMCs. The repertoires were released in a freely available public database intended as a resource for research on the immune response to SARS-CoV-2. Where available, HLA class I and class II types were obtained from metadata supplied by the sample provider rather than from assay-based typing. Samples came from the ongoing ImmuneRACE study (first 160 participants) plus 1,254 subjects from 6 global collaborators.

Overall results and qualifications from the work: The amount of clinical and demographic metadata varied by source and participant and was provided uncurated.

In the prospective study, participants were roughly 18 to 100 years old, resided in about two dozen geographic areas of the United States, and were enrolled through a virtual design. To assign participants to cohorts, the prospective study relied on clinical history that participants themselves reported in a screening survey and a study questionnaire. For ImmuneRACE Cohort 3, a participant was defined as recovered based on two consecutive negative NP/OP PCR tests, clearance by a healthcare professional, or resolution of symptoms. Mobile phlebotomists in the prospective study collected whole blood, serum and a nasopharyngeal or oropharyngeal swab from every participant. Over a roughly 2-month period, participants in the prospective study had the option of providing additional blood draws and questionnaires. Prospective study blood samples were shipped either frozen or at room temperature before DNA extraction.

Deletion took 4 bases off V and 4 bases off J, with a span of 17 bases between the germline ends. The CDR3 measures 15 amino acids from cysteine to phenylalanine. Only the CDR3 region is kept as DNA, spanning 45 bases read in frame from base 1. In the germline V gene, CDR1 corresponds to SGHRS and CDR2 to YFSETQ. The immunoSEQ Assay, a bias-controlled multiplex PCR, was used to amplify TCRbeta CDR3 regions from genomic DNA. Regarding the original processing steps: Nucleated cell counts per sample were estimated from amplification of reference gene primers within the assay. Sequence reads were collapsed and filtered to measure the absolute abundance of every unique TCRbeta CDR3 rearrangement. For each sample, productive Simpson clonality was calculated by taking the square root of Simpson's diversity index across productive rearrangements. The table comes from immuneACCESS by way of TCRdb, which keeps in-frame sequences with V and J called. Part of the clones is missing from these tables; in studies checked, under half for an unresolved V gene and the rest for unknown reasons. V and J calls and clone size are those listed in that table; D and trimming were worked out from the DNA. Within this sample are about 160,000 clones, with approximately 80% of them counted one time only. The ten largest clones add up to approximately 8.4% of the sample.

With respect to this clone: Which antigen it targets is not known. No base-level quality is on record; no much larger clone is a single base apart.

This clonotype originated in a woman between 45 and 60 years old who had recovered from COVID-19. Sequencing was carried out using PBMCs or T cells enriched from blood (not recorded which). The sequence links TRBV5-1 to TRBJ1-2, with TRBD1 perhaps the D gene, on 6 matching bases. Read as DNA, the sequence is TGCGCCAGCAGCGGTGGAACAGGGCCCTTCTATGGCTACACCTTC. Translated, this is CASSGGTGPFYGYTF.